This T cell receptor (beta chain) is from a study of T cell responses to AZD1222 COVID-19 vaccine. Findings and limits, study-wide: Seropositivity was recorded at baseline in only a handful of AZD1222 recipients.

This clone was counted a single time. Its cognate antigen is unknown. Using immunoSEQ multiplex PCR, the repertoire was profiled, and TCRdb retains in-frame clones only, with some absent. Of about 97,000 clones in the sample, 70% to 90% were seen once. The CDR3 is 11 amino acids. Germline CDR1 is DFQATT and CDR2 is SNEGSKA (reference sequence). The V gene lost 0 bases and the J gene lost 9 bases, with 6 bases spanning the gap. This sequence joins TRBV20-1 and TRBJ1-5; D gene ambiguous. Source: peripheral blood, taken on day 0 of AZD1222 vaccination. This sequence was found in an adult in good health. The CDR3 bases are TGCAGTGCTAGAGATGCGGGGCCCCAGCATTTT. It encodes CSARDAGPQHF.